The text below deals with one TCR beta chain. Antigen specificity is unknown. The source of the sample is a study of beta chain features in type 1 diabetes. Overall study results and limits: Lower insertion and higher deletion counts appeared at VDJ junctions in type 1 diabetes patients.

The CDR3 sequence is 11 residues long. CDR1 and CDR2 (germline): DFQATT, SNEGSKA (reference sequence). V lost 1 base, J lost 8 bases, and 8 bases lay in between. Expressed TCRB transcripts were sequenced because the isolated RNA had all been reverse transcribed beforehand. Assay: immunoSEQ multiplex PCR; the TCRdb copy retains only in-frame clones and omits some. The sample has around 500,000 clones; more than 9.5% are singletons. This receptor was obtained from a young woman in good health. Sequencing was done on a sample of naive CD4+ T cells from blood. The gene calls are TRBV20-1 and TRBJ1-2; D is undetermined. As DNA, the CDR3 is TGCAGTGCTAGAGCCTCCAGAGGCTACACCTTC. As protein: CSARASRGYTF.